This T cell receptor (beta chain) was observed in a study of CXCR3-negative and CXCR3-positive naive CD8 T cells. The study, taken as a whole, reports: Both naive subsets had comparably high diversity; memory CD8+ cells much lower. The study found that naive CXCR3-negative and CXCR3-positive cells shared TRBV-TRBJ usage, while memory cells differed.

The authors prepared UMI-labeled TRB cDNA libraries by 5' RACE. From the 5' RACE reads, TCRdb lists one entry per CDR3 protein and no DNA. Here the sample table reports roughly 8,200 distinct CDR3 sequences. Germline V gene sequence: CDR1 SGHVS, CDR2 FQNEAQ. The CDR3 length is 16 residues. This clonotype is medium-sized (0.01 to 0.1%) by frequency. Antigen unknown. This TCR came from a human donor in good health. Some clones in this sample may be carry-over from other donors' samples. This chain connects TRBV7-8 to TRBJ2-3; checking the TCRdb D call of TRBD2 is not possible without DNA. The sample comprised naive CXCR3- CD8+ T cells from blood. The subset here: CD45RO-CCR7+CD27+CD95- naive CD8+ T cells lacking CXCR3 (TNR3-). The CDR3 is CASSSRIAGLIDTQYF.